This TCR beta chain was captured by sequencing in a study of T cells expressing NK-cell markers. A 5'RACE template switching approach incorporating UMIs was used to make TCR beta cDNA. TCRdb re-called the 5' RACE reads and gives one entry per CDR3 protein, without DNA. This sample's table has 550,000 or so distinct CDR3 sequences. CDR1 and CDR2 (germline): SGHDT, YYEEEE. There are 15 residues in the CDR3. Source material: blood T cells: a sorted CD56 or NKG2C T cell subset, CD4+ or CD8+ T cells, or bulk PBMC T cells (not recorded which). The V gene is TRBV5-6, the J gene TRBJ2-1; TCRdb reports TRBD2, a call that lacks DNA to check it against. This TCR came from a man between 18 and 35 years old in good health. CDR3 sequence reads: CASSTGLAGYNEQFF. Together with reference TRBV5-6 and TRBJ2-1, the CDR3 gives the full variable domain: DAGVTQSPTHLIKTRGQQVTLRCSPKSGHDTVSWYQQALGQGPQFIFQYYEEEERQRGNFPDRFSGHQFPNYSSELNVNALLLGDSALYLCASSTGLAGYNEQFFGPGTRLTVL.